The T cell receptor (beta chain) under discussion was sequenced for a study of identical twins. A single record per CDR3 protein comes from TCRdb applying MiXCR to the 5' RACE reads. The repertoire holds more than 1.5 million distinct CDR3 sequences, around 29% seen once, with roughly 0.3% in the top ten. The CDR3 sequence is 17 residues long. V shed 1 base, J shed 4 bases, and the junction held 9 bases outside the gene matches. In germline, CDR1 is MDHEN, CDR2 SYDVKM. V and J are TRBV28 and TRBJ2-3, with 9 bases lining up with TRBD2. Sequences were obtained from cord blood. The TCR was taken from a newborn girl in good health. CDR3 region: CASSLLGSGRRADTQYF. CDR3 DNA: TGTGCCAGCAGTTTATTAGGTAGCGGGAGAAGGGCAGATACGCAGTATTTT. Combining the CDR3 with reference TRBV28 and TRBJ2-3 gives the whole variable domain DVKVTQSSRYLVKRTGEKVFLECVQDMDHENMFWYRQDPGLGLRLIYFSYDVKMKEKGDIPEGYSVSREKKERFSLILESASTNQTSMYLCASSLLGSGRRADTQYFGPGTRLTVL.